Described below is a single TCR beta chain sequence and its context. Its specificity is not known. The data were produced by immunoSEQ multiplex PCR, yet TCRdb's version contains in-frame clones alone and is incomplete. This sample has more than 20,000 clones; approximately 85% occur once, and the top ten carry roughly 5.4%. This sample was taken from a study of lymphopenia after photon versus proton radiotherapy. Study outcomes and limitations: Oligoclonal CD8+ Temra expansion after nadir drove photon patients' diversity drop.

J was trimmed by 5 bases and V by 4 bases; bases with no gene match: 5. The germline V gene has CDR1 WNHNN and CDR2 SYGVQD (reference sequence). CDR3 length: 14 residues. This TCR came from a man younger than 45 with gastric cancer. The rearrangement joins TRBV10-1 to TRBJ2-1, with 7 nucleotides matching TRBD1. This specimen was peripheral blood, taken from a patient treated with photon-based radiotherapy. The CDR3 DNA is TGCGCCAGCAGTGGTTCGGGACAGCACAATGAGCAGTTCTTC. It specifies CASSGSGQHNEQFF.